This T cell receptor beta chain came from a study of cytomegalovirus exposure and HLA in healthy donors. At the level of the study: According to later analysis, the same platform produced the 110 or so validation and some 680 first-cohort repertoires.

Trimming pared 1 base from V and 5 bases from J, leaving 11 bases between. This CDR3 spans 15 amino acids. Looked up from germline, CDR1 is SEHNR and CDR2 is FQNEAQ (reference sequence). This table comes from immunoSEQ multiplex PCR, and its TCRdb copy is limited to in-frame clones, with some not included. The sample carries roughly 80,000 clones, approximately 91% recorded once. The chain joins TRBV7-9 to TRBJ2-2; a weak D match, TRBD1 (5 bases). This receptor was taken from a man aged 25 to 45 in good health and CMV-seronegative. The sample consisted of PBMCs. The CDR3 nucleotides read TGTGCCAGCAGCTTAGGGACACTAAAGACCGGGGAGCTGTTTTTT. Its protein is CASSLGTLKTGELFF.